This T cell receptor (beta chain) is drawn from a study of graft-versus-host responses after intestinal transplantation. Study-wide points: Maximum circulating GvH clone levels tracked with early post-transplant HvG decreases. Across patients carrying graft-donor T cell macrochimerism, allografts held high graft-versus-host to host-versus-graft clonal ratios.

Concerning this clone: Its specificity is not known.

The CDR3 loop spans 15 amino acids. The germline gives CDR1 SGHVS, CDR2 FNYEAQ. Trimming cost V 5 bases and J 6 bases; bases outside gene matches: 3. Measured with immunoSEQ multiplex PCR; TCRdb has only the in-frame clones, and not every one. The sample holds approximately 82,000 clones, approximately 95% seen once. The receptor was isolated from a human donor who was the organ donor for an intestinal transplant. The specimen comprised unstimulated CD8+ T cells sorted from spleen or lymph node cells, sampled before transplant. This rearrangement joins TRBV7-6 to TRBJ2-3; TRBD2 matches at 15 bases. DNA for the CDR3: TGTGCCAGCAGCCTCGGACTAGCGGGAGGGGATACGCAGTATTTT. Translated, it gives CASSLGLAGGDTQYF.